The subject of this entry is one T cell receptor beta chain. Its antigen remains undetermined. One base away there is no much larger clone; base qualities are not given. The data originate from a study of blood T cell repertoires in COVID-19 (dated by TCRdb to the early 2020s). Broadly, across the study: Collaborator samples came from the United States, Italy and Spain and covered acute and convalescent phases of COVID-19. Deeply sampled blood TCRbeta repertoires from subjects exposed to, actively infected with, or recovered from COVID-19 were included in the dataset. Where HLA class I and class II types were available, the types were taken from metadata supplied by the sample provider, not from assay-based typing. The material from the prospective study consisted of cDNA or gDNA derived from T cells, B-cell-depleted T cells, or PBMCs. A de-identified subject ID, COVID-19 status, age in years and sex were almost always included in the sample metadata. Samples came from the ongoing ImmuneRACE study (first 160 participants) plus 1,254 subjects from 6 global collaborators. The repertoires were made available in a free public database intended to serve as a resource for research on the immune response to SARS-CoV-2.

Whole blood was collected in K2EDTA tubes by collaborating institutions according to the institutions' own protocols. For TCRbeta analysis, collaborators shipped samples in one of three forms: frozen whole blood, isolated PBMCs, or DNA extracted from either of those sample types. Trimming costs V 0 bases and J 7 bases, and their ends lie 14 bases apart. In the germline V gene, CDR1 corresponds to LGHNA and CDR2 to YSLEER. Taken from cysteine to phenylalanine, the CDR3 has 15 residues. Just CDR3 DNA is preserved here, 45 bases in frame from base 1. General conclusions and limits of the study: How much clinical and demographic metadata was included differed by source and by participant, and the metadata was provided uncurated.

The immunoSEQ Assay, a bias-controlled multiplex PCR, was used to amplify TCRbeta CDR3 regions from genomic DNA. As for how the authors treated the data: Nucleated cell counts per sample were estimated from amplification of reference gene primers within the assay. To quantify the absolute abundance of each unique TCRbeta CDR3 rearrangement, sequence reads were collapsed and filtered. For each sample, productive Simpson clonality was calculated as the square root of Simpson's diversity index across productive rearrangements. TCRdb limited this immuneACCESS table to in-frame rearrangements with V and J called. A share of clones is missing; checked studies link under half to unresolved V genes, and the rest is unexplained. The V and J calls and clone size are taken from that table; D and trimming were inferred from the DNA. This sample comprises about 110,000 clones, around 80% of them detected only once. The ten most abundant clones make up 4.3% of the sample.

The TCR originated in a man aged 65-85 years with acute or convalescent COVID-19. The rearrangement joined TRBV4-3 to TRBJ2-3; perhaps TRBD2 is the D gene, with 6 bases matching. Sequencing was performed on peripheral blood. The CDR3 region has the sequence CASSQDPGDAYTQYF. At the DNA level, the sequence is TGCGCCAGCAGCCAAGATCCGGGGGACGCATATACGCAGTATTTT.